The subject of this entry is one TCR beta chain. What it recognizes is unknown. One end of the junction is discordant with germline, which a read error may explain. The record originates from a study of T and B cells in COVID-19 patients. TRB was amplified from around 250-500 ng of blood genomic DNA. TRB rearrangements were amplified by multiplex PCR with BIOMED2 TRB-A/B primers. TCRdb reprocessed the multiplex PCR reads via MiXCR and lists one record per CDR3 protein. The sample yields 4,000 to 5,000 distinct CDR3 sequences, roughly 28% seen once. This CDR3 spans 16 amino acids. CDR1 LGHNA and CDR2 YNFKEQ come from the germline V gene. General study findings and limits: At recovery TRB diversity and richness exceeded healthy donors, after highly clonal active COVID-19 repertoires. Exclusive to the recovered cohort were a few thousand TCR clusters, around 31 of them with low generation probability.

The sequenced sample was blood. This clonotype originated in a human donor with active COVID-19. This chain uses TRBV4-2 with TRBJ1-1; tentative D call: TRBD1 (6 bases). The CDR3 region has the DNA TGCGCCAGCAGCCAAGGCCAGGGGAGAGTTGACACTGAAGCTTTCTTT. Translation gives CASSQGQGRVDTEAFF.